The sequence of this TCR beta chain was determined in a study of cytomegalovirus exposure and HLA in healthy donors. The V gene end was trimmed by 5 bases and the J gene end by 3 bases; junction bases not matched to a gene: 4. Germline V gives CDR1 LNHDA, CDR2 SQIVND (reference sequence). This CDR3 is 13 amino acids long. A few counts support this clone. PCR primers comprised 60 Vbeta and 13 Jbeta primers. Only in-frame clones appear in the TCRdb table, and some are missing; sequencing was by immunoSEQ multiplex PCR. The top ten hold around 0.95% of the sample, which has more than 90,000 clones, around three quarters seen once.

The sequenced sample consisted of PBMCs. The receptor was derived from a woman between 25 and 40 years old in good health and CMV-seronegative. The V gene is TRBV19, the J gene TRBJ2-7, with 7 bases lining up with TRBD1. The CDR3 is CASSAGTDYEQYF. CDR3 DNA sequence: TGTGCCAGTAGTGCCGGGACAGACTACGAGCAGTACTTC.